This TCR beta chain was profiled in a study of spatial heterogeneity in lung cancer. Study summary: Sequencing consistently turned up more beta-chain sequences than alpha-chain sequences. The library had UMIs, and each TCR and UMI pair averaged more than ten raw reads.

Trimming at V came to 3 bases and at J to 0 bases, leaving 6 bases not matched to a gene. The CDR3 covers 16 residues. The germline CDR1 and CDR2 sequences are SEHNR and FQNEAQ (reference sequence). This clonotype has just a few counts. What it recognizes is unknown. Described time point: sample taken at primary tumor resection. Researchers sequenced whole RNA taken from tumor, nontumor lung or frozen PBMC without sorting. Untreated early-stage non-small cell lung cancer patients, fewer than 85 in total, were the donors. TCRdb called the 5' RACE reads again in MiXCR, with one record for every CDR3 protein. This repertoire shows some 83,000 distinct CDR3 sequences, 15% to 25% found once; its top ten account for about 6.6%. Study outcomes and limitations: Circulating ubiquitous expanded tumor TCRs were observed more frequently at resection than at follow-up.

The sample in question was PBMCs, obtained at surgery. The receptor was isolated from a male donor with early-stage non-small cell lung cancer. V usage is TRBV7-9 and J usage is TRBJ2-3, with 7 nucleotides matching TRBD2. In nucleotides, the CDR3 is TGTGCCAGCAGCTTGACTAGCAGGACTAGCACAGATACGCAGTATTTT. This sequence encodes CASSLTSRTSTDTQYF.